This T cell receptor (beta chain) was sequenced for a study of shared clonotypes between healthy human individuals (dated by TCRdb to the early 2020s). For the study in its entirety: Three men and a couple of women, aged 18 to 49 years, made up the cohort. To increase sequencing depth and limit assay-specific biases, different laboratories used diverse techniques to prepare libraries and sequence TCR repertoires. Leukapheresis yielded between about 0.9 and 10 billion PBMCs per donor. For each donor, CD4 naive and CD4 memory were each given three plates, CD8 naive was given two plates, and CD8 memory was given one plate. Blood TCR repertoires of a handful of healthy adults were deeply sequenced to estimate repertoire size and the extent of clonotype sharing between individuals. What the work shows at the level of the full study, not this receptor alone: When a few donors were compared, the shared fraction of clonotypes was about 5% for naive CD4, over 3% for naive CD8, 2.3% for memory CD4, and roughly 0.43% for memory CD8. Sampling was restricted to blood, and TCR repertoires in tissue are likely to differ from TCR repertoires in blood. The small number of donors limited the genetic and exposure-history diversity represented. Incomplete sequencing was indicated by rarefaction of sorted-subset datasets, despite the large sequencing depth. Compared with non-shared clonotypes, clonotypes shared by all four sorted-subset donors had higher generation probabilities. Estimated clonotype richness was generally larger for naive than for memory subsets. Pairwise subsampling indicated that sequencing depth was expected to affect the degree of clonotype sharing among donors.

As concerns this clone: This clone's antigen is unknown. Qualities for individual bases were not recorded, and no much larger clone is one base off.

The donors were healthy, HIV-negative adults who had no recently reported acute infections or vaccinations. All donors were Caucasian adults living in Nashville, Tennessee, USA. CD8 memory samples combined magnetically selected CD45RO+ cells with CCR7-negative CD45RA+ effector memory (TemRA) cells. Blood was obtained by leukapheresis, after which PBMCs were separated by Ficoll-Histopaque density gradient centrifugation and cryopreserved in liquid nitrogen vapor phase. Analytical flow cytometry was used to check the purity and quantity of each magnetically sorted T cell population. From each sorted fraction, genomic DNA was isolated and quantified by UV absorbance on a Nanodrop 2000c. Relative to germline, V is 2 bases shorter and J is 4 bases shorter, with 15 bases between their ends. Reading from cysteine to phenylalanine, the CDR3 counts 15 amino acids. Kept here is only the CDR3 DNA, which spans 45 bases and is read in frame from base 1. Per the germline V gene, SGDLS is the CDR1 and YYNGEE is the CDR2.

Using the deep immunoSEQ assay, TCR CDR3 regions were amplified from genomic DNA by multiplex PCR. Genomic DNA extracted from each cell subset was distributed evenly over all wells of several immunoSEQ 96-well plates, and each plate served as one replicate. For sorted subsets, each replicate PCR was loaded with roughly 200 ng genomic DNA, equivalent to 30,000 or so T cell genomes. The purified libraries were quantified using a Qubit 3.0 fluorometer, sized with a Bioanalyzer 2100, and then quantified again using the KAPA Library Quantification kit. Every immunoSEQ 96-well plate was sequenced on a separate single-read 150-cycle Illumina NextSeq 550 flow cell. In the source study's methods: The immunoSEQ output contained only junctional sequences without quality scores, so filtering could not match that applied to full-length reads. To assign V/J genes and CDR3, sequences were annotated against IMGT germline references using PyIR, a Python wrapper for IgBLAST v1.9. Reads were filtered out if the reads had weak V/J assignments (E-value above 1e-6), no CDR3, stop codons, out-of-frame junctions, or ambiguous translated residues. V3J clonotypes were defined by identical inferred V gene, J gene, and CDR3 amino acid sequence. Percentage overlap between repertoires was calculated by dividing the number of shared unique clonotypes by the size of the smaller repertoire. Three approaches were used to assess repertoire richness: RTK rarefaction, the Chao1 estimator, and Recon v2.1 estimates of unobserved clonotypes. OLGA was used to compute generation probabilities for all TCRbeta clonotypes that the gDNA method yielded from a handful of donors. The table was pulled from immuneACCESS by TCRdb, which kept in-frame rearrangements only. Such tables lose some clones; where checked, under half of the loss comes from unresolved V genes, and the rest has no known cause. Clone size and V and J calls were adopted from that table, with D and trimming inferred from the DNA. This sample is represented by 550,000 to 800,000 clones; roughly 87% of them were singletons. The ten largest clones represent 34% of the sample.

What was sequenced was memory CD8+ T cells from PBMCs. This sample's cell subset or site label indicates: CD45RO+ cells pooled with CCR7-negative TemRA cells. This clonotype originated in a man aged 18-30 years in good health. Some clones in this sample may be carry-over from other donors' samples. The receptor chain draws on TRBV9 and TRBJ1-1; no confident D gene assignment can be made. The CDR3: CASSVVNLGSTEAFF. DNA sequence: TGTGCCAGCAGCGTGGTAAATTTAGGGAGCACTGAAGCTTTCTTT.